Shown below are 13 T cell receptor beta chains from a single sample sequenced in a study of T cell clones after liver transplantation. Clones were sequenced by immunoSEQ multiplex PCR, and TCRdb holds only the in-frame ones, with some missing. The sample includes 45,000 to 60,000 clones, approximately 77% of them seen just once. Here the sequenced sample was CD4+ T cells from blood, taken at the 22-month timepoint. The origin of the receptors is a human patient who received a liver transplant. Among the T cells, some may be from the graft donor.

The genes are TRBV30 and TRBJ2-7; possibly TRBD1 for D (5 bases). The CDR3 is 12 amino acids. Germline-derived CDR1 and CDR2 are GTSNPN and SVGIG (reference sequence). Trimming removed 4 bases from V and 6 bases from J, with 13 bases in between. CDR3 bases: TGTGCCTGGAAGACCGCAGGGTCCGAGCAGTACTTC. Translation gives CAWKTAGSEQYF.

V and J are TRBV5-6 and TRBJ1-1; D not resolved. V lost 4 bases to trimming and J lost 2 bases, with 12 bases between them. CDR3 length: 14 residues. Germline V gene sequence: CDR1 SGHDT, CDR2 YYEEEE. CDR3 nucleotides: TGTGCCAGCAGCCCCTACCGGGGAAACACTGAAGCTTTCTTT. This codes for CASSPYRGNTEAFF.

The CDR3 loop is CASSLSRGDTEAFF. CDR3 nucleotides: TGTGCCAGCAGTTTATCGAGGGGGGACACTGAAGCTTTCTTT. The chain employs TRBV27 and TRBJ1-1, with D tentatively TRBD1 (6 bases). Deletions cut 0 bases from V and 3 bases from J, with 8 bases between. The germline gives CDR1 MNHEY, CDR2 SMNVEV (reference sequence). The CDR3 is 14 residues long.

The chain is built from TRBV10-3 and TRBJ1-5; D is unclear. V was shortened by 0 bases and J by 0 bases, with 9 bases between the two germline ends. CDR3 length equals 16 residues. Germline-derived CDR1 and CDR2 are ENHRY and SYGVKD. CDR3 sequence: CAISESDGFSNQPQHF. For the CDR3, the DNA is TGTGCCATCAGTGAGTCTGACGGTTTTAGCAATCAGCCCCAGCATTTT.

The chain carries TRBV7-8 and TRBJ1-1, with D uncertain. The CDR3 covers 14 residues. V was trimmed by 0 bases and J by 1 base, leaving 6 bases between them. Germline loops: CDR1 SGHVS, CDR2 FQNEAQ. CDR3 DNA sequence: TGTGCCAGCAGCTTAGCGTTTCAGAACACTGAAGCTTTCTTT. It yields the protein CASSLAFQNTEAFF.

The chain recombines TRBV2 with TRBJ2-5; 8 nucleotides agree with TRBD1. Trimming at V came to 6 bases and at J to 3 bases, leaving 3 bases not matched to a gene. CDR1 and CDR2 (germline): SNHLY, FYNNEI. The CDR3 loop spans 13 amino acids. Here the CDR3 DNA reads TGTGCCAGCAGAGCGGACAGGGAAGAGACCCAGTACTTC. Encoded protein: CASRADREETQYF.

The chain is built from TRBV7-9 and TRBJ1-1, with 10 bases matching TRBD1. This CDR3 comprises 16 residues. Per germline, CDR1 SEHNR and CDR2 FQNEAQ (reference sequence). V lost 5 bases, J lost 2 bases, and 8 bases stayed unmatched. The CDR3 spells CASSHTRTGGNTEAFF. DNA of the CDR3: TGTGCCAGCAGCCATACTCGGACAGGGGGAAACACTGAAGCTTTCTTT.

The chain links TRBV27 to TRBJ2-1, with 13 positions matching TRBD2. The J segment lost 7 bases and the V segment lost 4 bases, leaving 7 bases of the junction unmatched. The CDR3 covers 16 residues. Germline V gene lookup returns CDR1 MNHEY and CDR2 SMNVEV (reference sequence). CDR3 protein: CASSSSLAGGLNEQFF. As DNA, the CDR3 is TGTGCCAGCAGTTCTTCACTAGCGGGGGGGCTAAATGAGCAGTTCTTC.

J is TRBJ2-3 and V is TRBV28; possibly TRBD1 for D (5 bases). With 5 bases removed from V and 4 bases from J, the gap between germline ends came to 28 bases. The CDR3 totals 19 residues. CDR1 and CDR2 from the germline V gene are MDHEN and SYDVKM. The CDR3 nucleotides are TGTGCCAGCAGTCCTGGGGCTTTCCGAAACTACCAGCCCTCAGATACGCAGTATTTT. It is translated as CASSPGAFRNYQPSDTQYF.

The chain has TRBV10-3 and TRBJ2-2; a possible D gene is TRBD2 (6 bases). Germline CDR1 and CDR2: ENHRY and SYGVKD. The CDR3 loop spans 13 amino acids. V was cut by 6 bases and J by 2 bases, with 7 bases left in between. In DNA, the CDR3 is TGTGCCATCAGCGGGGGTAACACCGGGGAGCTGTTTTTT. It yields the protein CAISGGNTGELFF.

This chain uses TRBV18 with TRBJ2-1, with TRBD1 matching over 9 bases. The ends lost 4 bases at V and 7 bases at J; junction bases unmatched: 8. The CDR3 consists of 15 residues. CDR1 is KGHSH, CDR2 LQKENI, per germline. CDR3 DNA sequence: TGTGCCAGCTCACTGGGACAGGGACTGGTGAATGAGCAGTTCTTC. This encodes CASSLGQGLVNEQFF.

The chain employs TRBV10-3 and TRBJ2-2, with 12 bases lining up with TRBD2. Germline-derived CDR1 and CDR2 are ENHRY and SYGVKD. V was clipped by 8 bases and J by 8 bases; unmatched bases: 6. This CDR3 contains 14 residues. In DNA form, the CDR3 reads TGTGCCATCGCCTCTAGCGGGGGGGCTGGGGAGCTGTTTTTT. Its protein is CAIASSGGAGELFF.

The gene calls are TRBV7-3 and TRBJ2-3; TRBD2 is a possible D gene (5 bases). Per the germline V gene, CDR1 is SGHTA and CDR2 is FQGTGA. V was clipped by 5 bases and J by 0 bases, with 9 bases between them. This CDR3 is 14 amino acids long. The CDR3 sequence: CASSERTSTDTQYF. For the CDR3, the DNA is TGTGCCAGCAGCGAAAGGACTAGCACAGATACGCAGTATTTT.